The 4 T cell receptor beta chains below all came from one sample that was sequenced in a study of T cells in Graves' hyperthyroidism and ophthalmopathy. RNA transcripts gave rise to amplified TCR beta CDR3 regions. With the HTBI primer set, the TCR CDR3 went through a first round of RT-PCR. One entry per CDR3 protein results from TCRdb running MiXCR on the multiplex PCR reads. The repertoire consists of hundreds of thousands of distinct CDR3 sequences, with 14% to 15% occurring once and the leading ten covering about 13%. The sample consisted of blood. Receptor source: a man between 18 and 35 years old with Graves' ophthalmopathy.

This clonotype was counted at least ten times. This chain connects TRBV9 to TRBJ1-1; a possible D gene is TRBD1 (5 bases). Germline V gene data show CDR1 as SGDLS and CDR2 as YYNGEE. The V gene lost 1 base and the J gene lost 7 bases, with 11 bases spanning the gap. The CDR3 runs to 13 residues. In nucleotides, the CDR3 is TGTGCCAGCAGCGTAACAGGTATAGGTGAAGCTTTCTTT. Protein sequence: CASSVTGIGEAFF.

The chain couples TRBV6-4 to TRBJ2-3; TRBD2 matches at 12 bases. Germline CDR1 is MRHNA and CDR2 is SNTAGT. The ends lost 2 bases at V and 5 bases at J; junction bases unmatched: 5. CDR3 length equals 16 residues. CDR3 DNA sequence: TGTGCCAGCAGTGACGCTAGCGGGGGGGCCCAAGATACGCAGTATTTT. This encodes CASSDASGGAQDTQYF.

This clonotype was observed a handful of times. A read error is likely, as this CDR3 ends without the conserved phenylalanine or tryptophan. This chain links TRBV13 with TRBJ1-1; 7 bases fit TRBD1. The V gene's germline CDR1 is PRHDT and CDR2 FYEKMQ (reference sequence). CDR3 length: 13 amino acids. J lost 3 bases, V lost 6 bases, and 4 bases had no gene match. The CDR3 DNA reads as TGTGCCAGCAGTTTCGACAGGGACACTGAAGCTTTCCTT. Protein sequence: CASSFDRDTEAFL.

This clonotype was counted between two and nine times. The chain recombines TRBV6-1 with TRBJ2-1; 8 bases fit TRBD2. Germline V lookup: CDR1 MNHNS, CDR2 SASEGT. J gave up 4 bases and V 6 bases, and 5 bases lay outside the gene matches. The CDR3 runs to 14 residues. CDR3 DNA sequence: TGTGCCAGCAGAACTAGCGGAGCTTACAATGAGCAGTTCTTC. Amino acids: CASRTSGAYNEQFF.